The clone carrying this TCR beta chain has a handful of counts. Its antigen is undetermined. This sample is part of a study of shared clonotypes between healthy human individuals. CDR1 and CDR2 (germline): SGHRS, YFSETQ. The CDR3 sequence is 13 residues long. Trimming took 4 bases from V and 2 from J, leaving 10 bases between them. Study results and limitations: Only a few donors were included, so the genetic and exposure-history diversity represented was limited.

Here immunoSEQ multiplex PCR was the method, and the copy in TCRdb shows in-frame clones only, minus some. The sample contains hundreds of thousands of clones, around 76% of which appear only once. Every one of the donors was a Caucasian adult that lived in Nashville, Tennessee. The sample was PBMCs. This clonotype originated in a woman between 35 and 50 years old in good health. Some clones in this sample may be carry-over from other donors' samples. V gene TRBV5-1 combines with J gene TRBJ2-7, with a weak D call TRBD2 (6 bases). The CDR3 here is CASSPGGPYEQYF. CDR3 nucleotide sequence: TGCGCCAGCAGCCCCGGAGGGCCCTACGAGCAGTACTTC. Together with reference TRBV5-1 and TRBJ2-7, the CDR3 gives the full variable domain: KAGVTQTPRYLIKTRGQQVTLSCSPISGHRSVSWYQQTPGQGLQFLFEYFSETQRNKGNFPGRFSGRQFSNSRSEMNVSTLELGDSALYLCASSPGGPYEQYFGPGTRLTVT.